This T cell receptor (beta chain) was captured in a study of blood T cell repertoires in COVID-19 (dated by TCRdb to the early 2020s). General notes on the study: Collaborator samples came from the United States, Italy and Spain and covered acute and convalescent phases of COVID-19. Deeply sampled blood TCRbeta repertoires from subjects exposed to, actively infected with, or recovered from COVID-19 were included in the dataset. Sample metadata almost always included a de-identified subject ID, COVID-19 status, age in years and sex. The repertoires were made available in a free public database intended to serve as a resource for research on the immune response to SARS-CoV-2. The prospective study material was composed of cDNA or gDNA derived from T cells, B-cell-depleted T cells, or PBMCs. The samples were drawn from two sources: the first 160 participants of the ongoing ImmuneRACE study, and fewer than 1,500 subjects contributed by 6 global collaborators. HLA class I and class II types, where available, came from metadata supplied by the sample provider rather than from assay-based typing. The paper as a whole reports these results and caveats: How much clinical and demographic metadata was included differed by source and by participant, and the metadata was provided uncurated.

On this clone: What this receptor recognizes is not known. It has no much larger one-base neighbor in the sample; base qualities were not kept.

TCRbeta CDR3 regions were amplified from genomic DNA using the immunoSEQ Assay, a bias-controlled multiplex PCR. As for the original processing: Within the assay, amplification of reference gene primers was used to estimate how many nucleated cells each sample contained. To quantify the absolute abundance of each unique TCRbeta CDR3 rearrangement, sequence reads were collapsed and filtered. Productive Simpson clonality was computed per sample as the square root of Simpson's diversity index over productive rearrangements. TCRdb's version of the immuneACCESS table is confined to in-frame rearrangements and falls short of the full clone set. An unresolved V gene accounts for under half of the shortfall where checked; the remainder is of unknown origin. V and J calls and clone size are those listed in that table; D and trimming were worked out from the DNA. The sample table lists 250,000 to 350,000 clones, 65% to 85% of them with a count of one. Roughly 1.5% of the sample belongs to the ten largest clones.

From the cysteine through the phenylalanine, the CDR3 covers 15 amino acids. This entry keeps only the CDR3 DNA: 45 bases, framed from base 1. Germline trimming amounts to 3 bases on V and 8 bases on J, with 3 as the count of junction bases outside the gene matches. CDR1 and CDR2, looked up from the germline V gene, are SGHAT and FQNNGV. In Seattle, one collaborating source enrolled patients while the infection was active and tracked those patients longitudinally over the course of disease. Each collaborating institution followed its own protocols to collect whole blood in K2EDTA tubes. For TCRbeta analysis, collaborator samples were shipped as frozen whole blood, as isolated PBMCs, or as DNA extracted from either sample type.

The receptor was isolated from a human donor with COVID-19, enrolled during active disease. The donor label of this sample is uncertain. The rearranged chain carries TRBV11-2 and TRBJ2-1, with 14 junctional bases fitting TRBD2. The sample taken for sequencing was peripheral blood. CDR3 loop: CASSFGTSGSYEQFF. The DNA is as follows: TGTGCCAGCAGCTTCGGGACTAGCGGGAGTTATGAGCAGTTCTTC.